This TCR beta chain was retrieved from a study of T-cell memory formation after mild COVID-19. The CDR3 loop spans 13 amino acids. The germline V and J ends were trimmed by 1 base and 4 bases, with 6 bases remaining between them. The germline CDR1 and CDR2 sequences are LNHDA and SQIVND (reference sequence). From the 5' RACE reads, TCRdb called clonotypes with MiXCR, one entry per CDR3 protein. The table has about 470,000 distinct CDR3 sequences, around 27% seen once. Sample: PBMCs or a T cell subset sorted from them (not recorded which). V is TRBV19 and J is TRBJ2-3; D not resolved. The TCR originated in an adult woman who had mild COVID-19 (a few samples of this study predate the infection). Cell type and time point are not known. CDR3 sequence: CASSIGLSDTQYF. In nucleotides, the CDR3 is TGTGCCAGTAGTATAGGCCTCTCAGATACGCAGTATTTT.